This paragraph covers one T cell receptor beta chain sequence. The sample holds many counts of this clonotype. Its antigen is still unknown. No base-level quality is on record; no much larger clone is a single base apart. The data belong to a study of CD8+CD57+ T cells in acquired aplastic anemia (dated 2018 in TCRdb). Some background on the complete study: On average, sorted CD4+ and CD8+ cells yielded around 3.4 ug of extracted DNA, with a range of roughly 0.17 to 27.4 ug. A CD8+CD57+ expansion meant a frequency higher than the mean frequency seen in healthy subjects. Summary of the overall study and its limitations: No significant difference in CD8+ Simpson's diversity was found between patients and healthy controls (P=0.060). Around 30 CD8+ CDR3 sequences were found to be shared between patients and controls, but these sequences appeared to be highly expressed in patients and within the immunodominant clones of the patients.

Patients chosen for sequencing had shown expansion of CD8+CD57+ cells by flow cytometry. All patients had severe acquired aplastic anemia diagnosed by International Study of Aplastic Anemia and Agranulocytosis and Camitta criteria. At the time blood was sampled, none of the patients had received any therapy. In the study, sorted CD4+ and CD8+ blood T cells from patients with severe aplastic anemia and from healthy subjects underwent deep sequencing of TCR repertoires. Patients were enrolled in the USA under clinicaltrials.gov protocols 00001620, 01623167, 00001397, 00071045, 00081523 and 00961064. Ficoll-Paque density gradient centrifugation was used to isolate peripheral blood mononuclear cells. Before DNA was extracted, CD4+ and CD8+ T cells were sorted using either FACS or magnetic beads. Via the germline V gene, CDR1 is SGHRS and CDR2 YFSETQ. Counted from cysteine to phenylalanine, this CDR3 has 14 amino acids. Solely the CDR3 DNA is kept, with 42 bases framed from the first base. At the junction V is shortened by 4 bases and J by 4 bases; bases outside the gene matches: 7.

Genomic DNA served as template for TCR beta VDJ combination and CDR3 sequence profiling. An Illumina HiSeq 2000 was used for TCR repertoire sequencing. On the authors' methods: Repertoires were assessed using TRBV/TRBJ rearrangement plots, CDR3 size and DJ length profiles, and Simpson's diversity index. The most abundant DNA sequence in the deep sequencing data was taken as the immunodominant clone. CDR3 amino acid sequences were checked for sharing between subjects and were compared against published repertoires and the VDJdb database. TCRdb reprocessed the public reads (quality trimming at Q25 with fastp, clone calling with MiXCR) and kept in-frame beta chains. Every CDR3 protein is listed once, alongside the most common genes and DNA of its rows. The authors' filters were not applied to this entry. The sample data list under 200,000 distinct CDR3 sequences, and less than 60% of these were observed just once. About 1.8% of the sample is in the top ten clones.

The sequence is built from TRBV5-1 and TRBJ1-2; 7 bases in the middle match TRBD1. The origin of this receptor is a human donor with aplastic anemia. Material for sequencing was sorted CD4+, CD8+, or CD8+CD57+ T cells (not recorded which) from PBMCs. The encoded CDR3 is CASSLTGPPYGYTF. The sequence in DNA is TGCGCCAGCAGCCTGACAGGGCCCCCCTATGGCTACACCTTC. This CDR3, with the reference TRBV5-1 and TRBJ1-2 proteins standing in past its ends, gives the full variable domain KAGVTQTPRYLIKTRGQQVTLSCSPISGHRSVSWYQQTPGQGLQFLFEYFSETQRNKGNFPGRFSGRQFSNSRSEMNVSTLELGDSALYLCASSLTGPPYGYTFGSGTRLTVV.